Included here is one T cell receptor (beta chain) sequence, with context. Its target is not known. This record comes from a study of shared clonotypes between healthy human individuals. Study background: Ranging from 18 to 49 in age, donors were a couple of women and a few men. There were three CD4 naive, three CD4 memory, two CD8 naive and one CD8 memory plates per donor.

Study-level findings and limits: Estimated clonotype richness was generally higher in naive than memory subsets. Clonotypes shared by all four sorted-subset donors had higher generation probabilities than non-shared clonotypes.

Trimming stripped 5 bases from V and 8 bases from J, with 12 bases between. This CDR3 contains 13 residues. Germline loops: CDR1 MNHNY, CDR2 SVGAGI (reference sequence). Clones were read by immunoSEQ multiplex PCR, and TCRdb kept only the in-frame ones, dropping some. The data hold around 1.1 million clones, with approximately 77% observed a single time. The rearrangement uses TRBV6-6 and TRBJ2-2, with D possibly being TRBD2 (5 bases). The sequence was obtained from a man aged 18 to 30 in good health. Some clones in this sample may be carry-over from other donors' samples. The sequenced sample consisted of memory CD4+ T cells from PBMCs. Subset given: CD45RA-negative fraction. The DNA for the CDR3 is TGTGCCAGCAGTGACTACCGAACAGGGGAGCTGTTTTTT. Translating gives CASSDYRTGELFF.